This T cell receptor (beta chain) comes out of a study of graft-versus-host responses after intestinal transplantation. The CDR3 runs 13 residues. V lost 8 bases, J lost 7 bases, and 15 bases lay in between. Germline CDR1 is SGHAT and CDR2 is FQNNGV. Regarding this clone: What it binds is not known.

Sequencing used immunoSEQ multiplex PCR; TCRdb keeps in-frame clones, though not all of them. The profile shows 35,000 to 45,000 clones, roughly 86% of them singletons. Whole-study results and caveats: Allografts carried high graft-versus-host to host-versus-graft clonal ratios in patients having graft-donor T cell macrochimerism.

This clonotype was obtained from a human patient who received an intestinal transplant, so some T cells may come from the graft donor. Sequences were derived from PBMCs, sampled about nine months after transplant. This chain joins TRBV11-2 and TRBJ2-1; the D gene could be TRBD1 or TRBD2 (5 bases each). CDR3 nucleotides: TGTGCCAGCTCCGGGACGGCGGATAATGAGCAGTTCTTC. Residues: CASSGTADNEQFF.